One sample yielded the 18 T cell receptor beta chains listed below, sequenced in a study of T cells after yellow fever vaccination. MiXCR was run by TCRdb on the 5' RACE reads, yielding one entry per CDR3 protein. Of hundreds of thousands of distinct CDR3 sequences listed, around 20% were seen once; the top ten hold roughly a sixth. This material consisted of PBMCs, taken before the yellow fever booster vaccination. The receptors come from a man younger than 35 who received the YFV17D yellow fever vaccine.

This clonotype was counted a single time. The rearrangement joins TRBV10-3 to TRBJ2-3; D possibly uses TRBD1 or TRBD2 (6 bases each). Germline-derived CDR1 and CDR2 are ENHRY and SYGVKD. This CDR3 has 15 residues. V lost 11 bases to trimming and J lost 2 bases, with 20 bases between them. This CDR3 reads CASRGQAELTDTQYF. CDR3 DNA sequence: TGTGCCTCCCGGGGGCAAGCGGAGCTCACAGATACGCAGTATTTT.

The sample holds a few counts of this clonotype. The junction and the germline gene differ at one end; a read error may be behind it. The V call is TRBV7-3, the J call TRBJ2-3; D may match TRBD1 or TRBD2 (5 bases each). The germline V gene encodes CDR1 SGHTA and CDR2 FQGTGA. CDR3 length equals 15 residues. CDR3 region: CASSLGGSRPDTHYF. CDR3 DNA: TGTGCCAGCAGCTTAGGGGGTAGTAGGCCCGATACGCATTATTTT.

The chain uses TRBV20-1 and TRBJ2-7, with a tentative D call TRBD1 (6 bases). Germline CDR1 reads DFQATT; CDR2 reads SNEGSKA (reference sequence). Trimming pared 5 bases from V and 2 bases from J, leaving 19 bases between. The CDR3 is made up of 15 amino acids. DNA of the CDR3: TGCAGTGCTTTGACAGGTCCTTCTTTTACCTACGAGCAGTACTTC. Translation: CSALTGPSFTYEQYF.

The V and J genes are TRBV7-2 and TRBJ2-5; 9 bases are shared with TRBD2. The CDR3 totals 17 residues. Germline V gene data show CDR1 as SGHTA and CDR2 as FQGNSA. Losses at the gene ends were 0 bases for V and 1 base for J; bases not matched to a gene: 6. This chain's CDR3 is CASSLAWLAGTQETQYF. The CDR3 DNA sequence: TGTGCCAGCAGCTTAGCGTGGCTAGCGGGGACCCAAGAGACCCAGTACTTC.

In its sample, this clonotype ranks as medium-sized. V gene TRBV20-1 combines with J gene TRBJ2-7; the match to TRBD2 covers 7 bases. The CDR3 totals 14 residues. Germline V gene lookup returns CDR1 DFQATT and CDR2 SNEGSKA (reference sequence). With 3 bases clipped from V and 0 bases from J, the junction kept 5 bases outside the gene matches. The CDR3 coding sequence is TGCAGTGCTAGGTCGAGCGGGGACTCCTACGAGCAGTACTTC. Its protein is CSARSSGDSYEQYF.

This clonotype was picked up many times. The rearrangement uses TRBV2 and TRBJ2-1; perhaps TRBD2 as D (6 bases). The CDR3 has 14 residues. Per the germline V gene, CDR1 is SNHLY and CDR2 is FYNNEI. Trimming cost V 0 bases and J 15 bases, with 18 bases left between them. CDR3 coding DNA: TGTGCCAGCAGTGAAGCGCGAGAGTTACTAGCCTGGTTCTTC. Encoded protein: CASSEARELLAWFF.

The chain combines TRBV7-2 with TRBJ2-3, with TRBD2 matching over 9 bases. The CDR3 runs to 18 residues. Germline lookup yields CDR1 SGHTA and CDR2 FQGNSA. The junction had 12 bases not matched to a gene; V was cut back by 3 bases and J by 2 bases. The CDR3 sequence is CASSLQSSGGPLTDTQYF. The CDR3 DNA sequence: TGTGCCAGCAGCTTGCAGAGTAGCGGGGGTCCCCTCACAGATACGCAGTATTTT.

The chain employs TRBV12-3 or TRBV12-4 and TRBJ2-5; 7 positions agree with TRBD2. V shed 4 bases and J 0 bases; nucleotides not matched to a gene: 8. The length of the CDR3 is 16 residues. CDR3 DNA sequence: TGTGCCAGCAGTTCGGGGCGGGGGAAGTACCAAGAGACCCAGTACTTC. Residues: CASSSGRGKYQETQYF.

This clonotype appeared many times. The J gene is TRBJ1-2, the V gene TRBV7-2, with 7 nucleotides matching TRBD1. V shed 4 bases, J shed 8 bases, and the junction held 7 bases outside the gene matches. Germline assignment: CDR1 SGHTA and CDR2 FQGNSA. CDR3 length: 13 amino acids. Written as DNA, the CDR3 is TGTGCCAGCAGCTGGGACAGCCGGTCGGGCTACACCTTC. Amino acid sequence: CASSWDSRSGYTF.

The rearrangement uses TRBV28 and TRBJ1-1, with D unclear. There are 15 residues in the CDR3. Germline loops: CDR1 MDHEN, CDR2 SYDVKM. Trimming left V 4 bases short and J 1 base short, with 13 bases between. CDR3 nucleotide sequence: TGTGCCAGCAGTTCCTCAGGTAGGGCGAACACTGAAGCTTTCTTT. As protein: CASSSSGRANTEAFF.

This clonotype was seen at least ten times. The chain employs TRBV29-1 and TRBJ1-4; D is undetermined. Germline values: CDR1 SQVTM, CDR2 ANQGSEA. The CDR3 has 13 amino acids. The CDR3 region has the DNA TGCAGTTGTGGCAGCAATGAAAATGAAAAACTGTTTTTT. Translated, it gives CSCGSNENEKLFF.

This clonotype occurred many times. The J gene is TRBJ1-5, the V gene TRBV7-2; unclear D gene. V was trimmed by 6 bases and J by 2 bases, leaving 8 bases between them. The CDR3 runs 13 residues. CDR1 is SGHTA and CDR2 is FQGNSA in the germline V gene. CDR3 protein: CASSSRGNQPQHF. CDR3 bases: TGTGCCAGCAGTTCCCGGGGCAATCAGCCCCAGCATTTT.

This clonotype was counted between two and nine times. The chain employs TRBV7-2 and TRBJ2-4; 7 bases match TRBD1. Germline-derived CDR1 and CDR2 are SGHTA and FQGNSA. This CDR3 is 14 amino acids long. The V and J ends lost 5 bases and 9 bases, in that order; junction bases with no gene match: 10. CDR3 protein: CASSPQQGWSIQYF. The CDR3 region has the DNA TGTGCCAGCAGCCCCCAACAGGGGTGGAGCATTCAGTACTTC. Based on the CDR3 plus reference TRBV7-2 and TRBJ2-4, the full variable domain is GAGVSQSPSNKVTEKGKDVELRCDPISGHTALYWYRQSLGQGLEFLIYFQGNSAPDKSGLPSDRFSAERTGGSVSTLTIQRTQQEDSAVYLCASSPQQGWSIQYFGAGTRLSVL.

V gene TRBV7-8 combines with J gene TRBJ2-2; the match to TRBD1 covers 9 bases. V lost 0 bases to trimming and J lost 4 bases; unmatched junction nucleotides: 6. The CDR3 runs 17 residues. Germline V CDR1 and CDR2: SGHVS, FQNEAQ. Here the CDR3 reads CASSLALGTGSTGELFF. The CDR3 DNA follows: TGTGCCAGCAGCTTAGCGTTGGGGACAGGGTCCACCGGGGAGCTGTTTTTT.

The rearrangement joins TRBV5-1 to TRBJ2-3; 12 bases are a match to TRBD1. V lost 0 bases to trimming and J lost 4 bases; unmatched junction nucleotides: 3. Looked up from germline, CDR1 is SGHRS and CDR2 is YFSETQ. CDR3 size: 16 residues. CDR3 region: CASSLGGTGGPDTQYF. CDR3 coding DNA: TGCGCCAGCAGCTTGGGGGGGACAGGGGGCCCAGATACGCAGTATTTT.

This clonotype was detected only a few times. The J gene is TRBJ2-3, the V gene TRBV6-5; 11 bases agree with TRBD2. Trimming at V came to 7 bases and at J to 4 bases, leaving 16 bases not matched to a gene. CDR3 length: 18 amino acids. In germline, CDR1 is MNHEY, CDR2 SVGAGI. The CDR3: CASTSSLVAGGPPDTQYF. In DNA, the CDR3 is TGTGCCAGCACCTCCAGTTTGGTAGCGGGGGGGCCCCCAGATACGCAGTATTTT.

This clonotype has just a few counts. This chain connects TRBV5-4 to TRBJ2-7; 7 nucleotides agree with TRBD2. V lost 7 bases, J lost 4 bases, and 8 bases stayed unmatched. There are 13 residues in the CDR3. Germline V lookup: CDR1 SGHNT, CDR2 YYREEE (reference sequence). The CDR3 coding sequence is TGTGCCAGCGGGGGGGAGCTCGAGTACGAGCAGTACTTC. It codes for CASGGELEYEQYF.

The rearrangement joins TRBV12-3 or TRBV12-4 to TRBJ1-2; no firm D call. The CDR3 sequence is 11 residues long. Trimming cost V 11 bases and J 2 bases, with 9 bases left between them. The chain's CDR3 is CAGGGNYGYTF. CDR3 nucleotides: TGTGCCGGCGGAGGGAACTATGGCTACACCTTC.